This TCR beta chain was sequenced for a study of metastatic and nonmetastatic thyroid tumors. About the study: Repertoires were compared across blood and tumor or nodule tissue from malignant and benign thyroid patients. Study outcomes and limitations: Across blood and tumor, TCR beta diversity in malignant thyroid tumors was reportedly significantly higher than in benign nodules.

The CDR3 runs to 12 residues. CDR1 and CDR2 from the germline V gene are DFQATT and SNEGSKA (reference sequence). Patients had received no treatment of any kind before thyroid surgery. This clone was seen many times. Its cognate antigen is unknown. Original methodology: Variation in CDR3 across clinicopathological groups served as the basis for constructing a distant-metastasis classifier in papillary thyroid cancer. TCRdb reassembled clones from the PCR reads with MiXCR. TCRdb, rather than the study authors, made the V and J calls. The data hold about 16,000 clones, with 12% observed a single time. This chain uses TRBV20-1 with TRBJ1-2; D is perhaps TRBD1 (6 bases). The source of this sequence is a female donor with papillary thyroid cancer or a benign thyroid nodule (not recorded which). Some clones in this sample may be carry-over from other donors' samples. The sample taken for sequencing was tumor tissue. CDR3 coding DNA: TGCAGGGGAGGGGGTTCTAACTATGGCTACACCTTC. Translated, it gives CRGGGSNYGYTF.